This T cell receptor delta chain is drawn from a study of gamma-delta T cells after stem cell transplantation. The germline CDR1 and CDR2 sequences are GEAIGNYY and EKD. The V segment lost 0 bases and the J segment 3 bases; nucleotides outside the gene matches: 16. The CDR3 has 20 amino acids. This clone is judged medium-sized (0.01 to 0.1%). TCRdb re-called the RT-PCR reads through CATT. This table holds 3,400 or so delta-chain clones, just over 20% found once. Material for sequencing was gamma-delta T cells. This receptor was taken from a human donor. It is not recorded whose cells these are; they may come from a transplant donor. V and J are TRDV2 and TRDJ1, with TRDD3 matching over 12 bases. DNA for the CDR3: TGTGCCTGTGACACCGTTCCAGTACTGGGGGATACCGCTTTTGCCGATAAACTCATCTTT. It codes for CACDTVPVLGDTAFADKLIF.